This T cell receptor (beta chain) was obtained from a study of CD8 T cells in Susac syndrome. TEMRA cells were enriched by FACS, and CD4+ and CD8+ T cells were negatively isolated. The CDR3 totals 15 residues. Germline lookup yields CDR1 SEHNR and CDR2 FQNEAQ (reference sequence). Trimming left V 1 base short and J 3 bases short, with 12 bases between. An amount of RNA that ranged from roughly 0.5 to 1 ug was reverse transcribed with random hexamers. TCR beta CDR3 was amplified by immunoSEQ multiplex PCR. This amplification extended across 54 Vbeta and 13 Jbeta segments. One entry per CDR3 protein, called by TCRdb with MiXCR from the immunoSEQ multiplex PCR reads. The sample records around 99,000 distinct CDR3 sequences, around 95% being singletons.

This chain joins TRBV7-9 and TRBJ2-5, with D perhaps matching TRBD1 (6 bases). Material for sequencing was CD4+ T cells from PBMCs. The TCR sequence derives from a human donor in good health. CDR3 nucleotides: TGTGCCAGCAGCTTAGTCTCTGGGGGCGAAGAGACCCAGTACTTC. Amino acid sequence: CASSLVSGGEETQYF.